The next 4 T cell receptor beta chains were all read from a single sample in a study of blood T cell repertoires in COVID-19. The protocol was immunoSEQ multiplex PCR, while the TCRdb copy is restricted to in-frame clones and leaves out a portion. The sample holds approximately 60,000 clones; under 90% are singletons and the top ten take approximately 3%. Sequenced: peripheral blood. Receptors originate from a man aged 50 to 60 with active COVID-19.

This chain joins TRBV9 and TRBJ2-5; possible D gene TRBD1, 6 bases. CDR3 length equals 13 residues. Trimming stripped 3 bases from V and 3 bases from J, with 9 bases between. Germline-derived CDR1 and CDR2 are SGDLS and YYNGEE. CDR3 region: CASSGTVKETQYF. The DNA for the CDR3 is TGTGCCAGCAGCGGGACAGTTAAAGAGACCCAGTACTTC.

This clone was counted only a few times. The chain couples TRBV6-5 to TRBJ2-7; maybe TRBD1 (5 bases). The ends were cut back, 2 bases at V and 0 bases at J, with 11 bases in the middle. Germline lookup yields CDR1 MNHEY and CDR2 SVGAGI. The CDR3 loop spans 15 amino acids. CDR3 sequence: CASSYVRANSYEQYF. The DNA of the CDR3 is TGTGCCAGCAGTTACGTCAGGGCGAACTCCTACGAGCAGTACTTC.

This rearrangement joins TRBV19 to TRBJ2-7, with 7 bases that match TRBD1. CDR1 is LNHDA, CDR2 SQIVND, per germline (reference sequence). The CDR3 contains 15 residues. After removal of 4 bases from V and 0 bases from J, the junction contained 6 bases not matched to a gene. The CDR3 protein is CASSTDREYSYEQYF. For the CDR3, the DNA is TGTGCCAGTAGTACCGACAGGGAATACTCCTACGAGCAGTACTTC.

The CDR3: CASSLKPGLAGGLSYEQYF. DNA of the CDR3: TGTGCCAGCAGTCTAAAACCGGGACTAGCGGGGGGGCTCTCCTACGAGCAGTACTTC. This chain joins TRBV27 and TRBJ2-7; 16 bases fit TRBD2. The CDR3 extends over 19 amino acids. In germline, CDR1 is MNHEY, CDR2 SMNVEV (reference sequence). With 5 bases clipped from V and 0 bases from J, the junction kept 10 bases outside the gene matches.